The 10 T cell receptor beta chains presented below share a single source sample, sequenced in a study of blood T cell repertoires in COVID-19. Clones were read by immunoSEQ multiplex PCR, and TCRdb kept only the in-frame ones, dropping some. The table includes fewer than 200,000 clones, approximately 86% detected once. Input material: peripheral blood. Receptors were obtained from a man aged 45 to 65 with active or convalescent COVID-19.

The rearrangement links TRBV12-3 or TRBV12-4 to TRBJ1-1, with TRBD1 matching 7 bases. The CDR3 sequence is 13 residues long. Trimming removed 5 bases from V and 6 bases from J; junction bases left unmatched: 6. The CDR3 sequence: CASSIGQASEAFF. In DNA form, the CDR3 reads TGTGCCAGCAGTATCGGACAGGCATCTGAAGCTTTCTTT.

The CDR3 bases are TGTGCCTGGACTCCGGGACATACAACTAATGAAAAACTGTTTTTT. Its protein product is CAWTPGHTTNEKLFF. The V call is TRBV30, the J call TRBJ1-4; tentative D call: TRBD1 (6 bases). Germline V gene data show CDR1 as GTSNPN and CDR2 as SVGIG (reference sequence). The CDR3 contains 15 residues. Between the trimmed V and J ends, which lost 4 bases and 0 bases, there was a span of 12 bases.

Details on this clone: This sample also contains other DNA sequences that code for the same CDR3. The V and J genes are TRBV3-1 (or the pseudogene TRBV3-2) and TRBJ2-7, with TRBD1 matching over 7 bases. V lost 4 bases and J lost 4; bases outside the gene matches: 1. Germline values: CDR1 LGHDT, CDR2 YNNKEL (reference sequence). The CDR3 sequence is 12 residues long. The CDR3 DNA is TGTGCCAGCAGCCTCAGGGGGTACGAGCAGTACTTC. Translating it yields CASSLRGYEQYF.

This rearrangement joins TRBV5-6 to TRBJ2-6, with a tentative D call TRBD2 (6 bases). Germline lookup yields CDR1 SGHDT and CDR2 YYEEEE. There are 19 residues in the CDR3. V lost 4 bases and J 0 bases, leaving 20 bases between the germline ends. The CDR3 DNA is TGTGCCAGCAGCCCGCTCCAGGTCCGGACTAACTCTGGGGCCAACGTCCTGACTTTC. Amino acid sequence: CASSPLQVRTNSGANVLTF.

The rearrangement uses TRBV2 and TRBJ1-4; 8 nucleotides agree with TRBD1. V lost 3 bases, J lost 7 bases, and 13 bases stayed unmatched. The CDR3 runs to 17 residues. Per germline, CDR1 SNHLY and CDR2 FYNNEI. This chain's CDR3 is CASSDTRGQAGIEKLFF. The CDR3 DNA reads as TGTGCCAGCAGTGATACAAGGGGACAGGCTGGGATTGAAAAACTGTTTTTT.

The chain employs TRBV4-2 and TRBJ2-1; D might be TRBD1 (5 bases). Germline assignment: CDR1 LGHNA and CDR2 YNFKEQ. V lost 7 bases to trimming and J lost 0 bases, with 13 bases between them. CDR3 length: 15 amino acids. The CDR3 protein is CASKGSENSYNEQFF. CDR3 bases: TGTGCCAGCAAGGGGTCCGAAAACTCCTACAATGAGCAGTTCTTC.

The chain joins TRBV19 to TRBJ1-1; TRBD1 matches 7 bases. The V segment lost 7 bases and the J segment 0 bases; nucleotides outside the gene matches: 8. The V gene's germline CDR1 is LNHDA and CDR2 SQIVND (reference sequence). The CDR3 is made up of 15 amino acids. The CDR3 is CASTLTGFMNTEAFF. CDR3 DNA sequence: TGTGCCAGTACCTTGACAGGGTTTATGAACACTGAAGCTTTCTTT.

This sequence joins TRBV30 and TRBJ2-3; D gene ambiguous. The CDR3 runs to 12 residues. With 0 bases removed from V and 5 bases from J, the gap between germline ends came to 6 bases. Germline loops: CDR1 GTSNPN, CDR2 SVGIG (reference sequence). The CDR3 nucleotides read TGTGCCTGGAGTGTATATCGAGATACGCAGTATTTT. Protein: CAWSVYRDTQYF.

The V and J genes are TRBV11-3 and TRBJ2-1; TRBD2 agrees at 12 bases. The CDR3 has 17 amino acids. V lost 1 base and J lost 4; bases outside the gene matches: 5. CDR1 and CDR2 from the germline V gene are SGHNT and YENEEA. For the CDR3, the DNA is TGTGCCAGCAGCTTAGCCCCGGGACTAGCGGGTTACAATGAGCAGTTCTTC. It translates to CASSLAPGLAGYNEQFF. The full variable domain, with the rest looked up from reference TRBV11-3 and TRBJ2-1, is EAGVVQSPRYKIIEKKQPVAFWCNPISGHNTLYWYLQNLGQGPELLIRYENEEAVDDSQLPKDRFSAERLKGVDSTLKIQPAELGDSAVYLCASSLAPGLAGYNEQFFGPGTRLTVL.

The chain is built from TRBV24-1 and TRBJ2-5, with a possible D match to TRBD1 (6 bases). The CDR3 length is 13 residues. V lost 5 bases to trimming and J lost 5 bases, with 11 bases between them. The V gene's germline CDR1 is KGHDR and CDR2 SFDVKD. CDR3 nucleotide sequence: TGTGCCACCAGTGTCGGCAGGGGTGAGACCCAGTACTTC. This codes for CATSVGRGETQYF.